In its sample, the clone carrying this TCR beta chain was seen many times. What it binds is not known. This record belongs to a study of CD8+CD57+ T cells in acquired aplastic anemia. Across the study: Quantities of DNA derived from sorted CD4+ and CD8+ cells averaged 3.2 ug.

Profiling that covered TCR beta VDJ and CDR3 relied on genomic DNA as its template. A single record per CDR3 protein comes from TCRdb applying MiXCR to the reads. The table shows some 160,000 distinct CDR3 sequences, with 45% to 50% occurring only once. The sequenced patients had an expansion of CD8+CD57+ cells seen by flow cytometry. Patients were treatment-naive when blood was sampled. Overall study results and limits: Significant differences in CD8+ Simpson's diversity were not observed between patients and controls. The study identified roughly 29 CD8+ CDR3 sequences shared by patients and controls.

The germline V and J ends were trimmed by 0 bases and 2 bases, with 20 bases remaining between them. The CDR3 sequence is 17 residues long. Germline CDR1 DFQATT, CDR2 SNEGSKA (reference sequence). The gene calls are TRBV20-1 and TRBJ2-7; D may match TRBD1 or TRBD2 (5 bases each). The sequencing input was sorted CD4+, CD8+, or CD8+CD57+ T cells (not recorded which) from PBMCs. The clonotype comes from a human donor with aplastic anemia. The CDR3 region has the DNA TGCAGTGCTAGAGAAATGGATGGGACGGGGACCCCCTACGAGCAGTACTTC. It codes for CSAREMDGTGTPYEQYF.